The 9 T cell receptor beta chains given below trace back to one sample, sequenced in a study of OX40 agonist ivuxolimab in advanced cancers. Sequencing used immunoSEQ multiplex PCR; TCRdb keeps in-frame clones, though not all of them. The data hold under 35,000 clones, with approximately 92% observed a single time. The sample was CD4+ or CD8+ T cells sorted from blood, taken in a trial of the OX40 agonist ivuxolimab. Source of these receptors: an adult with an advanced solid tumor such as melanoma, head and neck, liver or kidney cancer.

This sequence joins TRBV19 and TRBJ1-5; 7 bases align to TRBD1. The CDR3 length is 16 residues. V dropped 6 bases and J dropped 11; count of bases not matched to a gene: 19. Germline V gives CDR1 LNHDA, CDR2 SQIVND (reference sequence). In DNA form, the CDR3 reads TGTGCCAGTAGCATTACAGGGGCTTGGTCGTTTTCAGCCCAGCATTTT. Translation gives CASSITGAWSFSAQHF.

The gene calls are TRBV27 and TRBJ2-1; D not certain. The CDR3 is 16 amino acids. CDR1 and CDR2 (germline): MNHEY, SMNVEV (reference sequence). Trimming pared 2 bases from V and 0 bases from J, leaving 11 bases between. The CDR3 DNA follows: TGTGCCAGCAGTTTAACAGTGTTGGGCTCCTACAATGAGCAGTTCTTC. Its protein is CASSLTVLGSYNEQFF.

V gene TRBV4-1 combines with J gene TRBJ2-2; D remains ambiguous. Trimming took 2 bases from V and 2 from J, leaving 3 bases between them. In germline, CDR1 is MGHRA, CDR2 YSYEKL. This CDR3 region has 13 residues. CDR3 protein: CASSQRNTGELFF. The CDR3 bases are TGCGCCAGCAGCCAACGAAACACCGGGGAGCTGTTTTTT.

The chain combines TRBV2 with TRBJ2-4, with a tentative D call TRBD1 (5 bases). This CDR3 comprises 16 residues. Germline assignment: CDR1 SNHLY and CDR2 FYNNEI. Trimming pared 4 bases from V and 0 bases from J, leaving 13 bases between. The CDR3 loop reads CASSGGHVLAKNIQYF. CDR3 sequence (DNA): TGTGCCAGCAGTGGCGGACACGTCCTAGCCAAAAACATTCAGTACTTC.

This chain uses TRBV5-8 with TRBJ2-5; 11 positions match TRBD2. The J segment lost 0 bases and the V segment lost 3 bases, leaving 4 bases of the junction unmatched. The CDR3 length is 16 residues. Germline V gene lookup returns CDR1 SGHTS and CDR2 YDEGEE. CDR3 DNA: TGTGCCAGCAGCTCGAGGGGACTAGCGGACCAAGAGACCCAGTACTTC. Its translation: CASSSRGLADQETQYF.

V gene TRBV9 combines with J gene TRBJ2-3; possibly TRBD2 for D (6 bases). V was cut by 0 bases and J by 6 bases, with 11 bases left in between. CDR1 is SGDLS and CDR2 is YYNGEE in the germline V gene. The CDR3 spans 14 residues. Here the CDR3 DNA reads TGTGCCAGCAGCGTAGGTTCGGCGGGGGATACGCAGTATTTT. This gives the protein CASSVGSAGDTQYF.

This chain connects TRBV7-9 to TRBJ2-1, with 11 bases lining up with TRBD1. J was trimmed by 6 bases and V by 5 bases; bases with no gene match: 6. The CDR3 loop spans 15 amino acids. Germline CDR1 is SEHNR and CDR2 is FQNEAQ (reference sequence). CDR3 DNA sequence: TGTGCCAGCAGCGGTCCGGGACAGGGGGTCAATGAGCAGTTCTTC. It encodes CASSGPGQGVNEQFF. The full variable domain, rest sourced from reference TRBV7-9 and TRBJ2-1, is DTGVSQNPRHKITKRGQNVTFRCDPISEHNRLYWYRQTLGQGPEFLTYFQNEAQLEKSRLLSDRFSAERPKGSFSTLEIQRTEQGDSAMYLCASSGPGQGVNEQFFGPGTRLTVL.

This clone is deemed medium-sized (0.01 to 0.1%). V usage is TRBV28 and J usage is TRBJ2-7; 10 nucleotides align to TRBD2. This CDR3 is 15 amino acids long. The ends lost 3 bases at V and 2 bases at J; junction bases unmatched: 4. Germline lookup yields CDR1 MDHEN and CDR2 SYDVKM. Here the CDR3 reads CASSFSLAGAYEQYF. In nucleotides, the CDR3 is TGTGCCAGCAGTTTTAGTCTAGCGGGAGCCTACGAGCAGTACTTC.

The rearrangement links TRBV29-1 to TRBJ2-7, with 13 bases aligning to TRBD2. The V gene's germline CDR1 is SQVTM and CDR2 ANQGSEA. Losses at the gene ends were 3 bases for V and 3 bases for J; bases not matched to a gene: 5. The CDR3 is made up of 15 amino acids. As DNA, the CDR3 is TGCAGCGTTGAGGGGACTAGCGGGGTAAGCTACGAGCAGTACTTC. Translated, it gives CSVEGTSGVSYEQYF.